What follows are 10 T cell receptor beta chains derived from one specimen sequenced in a study of control samples from healthy donors and cancer patients. Here immunoSEQ multiplex PCR was the method, and the copy in TCRdb shows in-frame clones only, minus some. The sample records 110,000 or so clones, roughly 91% being singletons. Source material: blood. The origin of the receptors is a woman aged 45 to 65 in good health.

The J gene is TRBJ1-1, the V gene TRBV2; TRBD1 is a possible D gene (5 bases). CDR1 and CDR2 (germline): SNHLY, FYNNEI. This CDR3 region has 14 residues. V was clipped by 6 bases and J by 1 base, with 12 bases between them. The CDR3 region is CASSPDTENTEAFF. The CDR3 DNA reads TGTGCCAGCAGCCCGGACACCGAGAACACTGAAGCTTTCTTT.

V usage is TRBV2 and J usage is TRBJ1-1; D gene ambiguous. Germline lookup yields CDR1 SNHLY and CDR2 FYNNEI. V lost 9 bases, J lost 1 base, and 9 bases lay in between. The CDR3 runs 12 residues. The CDR3 is CASTAGNTEAFF. The CDR3 region has the DNA TGTGCCAGTACGGCGGGGAACACTGAAGCTTTCTTT.

This clone was found a few times. The chain links TRBV9 to TRBJ1-5, with TRBD1 matching 8 bases. From germline, CDR1 is SGDLS and CDR2 YYNGEE. This CDR3 has 15 amino acids. The V segment lost 5 bases and the J segment 5 bases; nucleotides outside the gene matches: 9. The CDR3 reads CASSPRTGSHQPQHF. DNA of the CDR3: TGTGCCAGCAGTCCACGGACAGGGTCGCATCAGCCCCAGCATTTT.

The V gene is TRBV28, the J gene TRBJ1-5; D remains unclear. Germline CDR1 reads MDHEN; CDR2 reads SYDVKM. This CDR3 has 14 residues. V was pared by 3 bases and J by 0 bases, with 6 bases between. Here the CDR3 reads CASSFSYSNQPQHF. CDR3 sequence (DNA): TGTGCCAGCAGTTTCAGTTATAGCAATCAGCCCCAGCATTTT.

The chain uses TRBV12-3 or TRBV12-4 and TRBJ2-6, with unresolved D. V was clipped by 6 bases and J by 2 bases, with 5 bases between them. CDR3 size: 13 residues. In DNA form, the CDR3 reads TGTGCCAGCAGGAGAGCTGGGGCCAACGTCCTGACTTTC. Translating gives CASRRAGANVLTF.

This clone was seen once. V and J are TRBV13 and TRBJ2-3, with 14 nucleotides matching TRBD2. Germline trimming cut 5 bases from V and 0 bases from J; bases unmatched to any gene: 7. This CDR3 contains 18 residues. Germline CDR1 and CDR2: PRHDT and FYEKMQ (reference sequence). The CDR3 here is CASSTGLAGGPSTDTQYF. The CDR3 DNA reads as TGTGCCAGCAGCACCGGACTAGCGGGGGGACCTAGCACAGATACGCAGTATTTT.

The rearrangement links TRBV6-5 to TRBJ1-3; 7 positions match TRBD1. The CDR3 has 15 amino acids. V shed 2 bases and J 4 bases; nucleotides not matched to a gene: 5. Per the germline V gene, CDR1 is MNHEY and CDR2 is SVGAGI. CDR3 DNA: TGTGCCAGCAGTTACGACAGGGCCAAGGGAAACACCATATATTTT. Encoded protein: CASSYDRAKGNTIYF.

V gene TRBV4-3 combines with J gene TRBJ2-3; 8 bases are shared with TRBD2. The CDR3 totals 15 residues. In germline, CDR1 is LGHNA, CDR2 YSLEER. V gave up 1 base and J gave up 8 bases; unmatched junction bases: 8. The CDR3 sequence: CASSQVEAGVVTQYF. For the CDR3, the DNA is TGCGCCAGCAGCCAAGTGGAAGCGGGAGTCGTTACGCAGTATTTT.

This chain links TRBV19 with TRBJ1-2; D perhaps matches TRBD1 (5 bases). In germline, CDR1 is LNHDA, CDR2 SQIVND (reference sequence). V lost 3 bases and J lost 6, with 11 bases in between. CDR3 length: 13 residues. The CDR3 region has the DNA TGTGCCAGTAGTATCGGGAGGGGTGATGGCTACACCTTC. Translated, it gives CASSIGRGDGYTF. The complete variable domain, with remaining parts taken from reference TRBV19 and TRBJ1-2, reads DGGITQSPKYLFRKEGQNVTLSCEQNLNHDAMYWYRQDPGQGLRLIYYSQIVNDFQKGDIAEGYSVSREKKESFPLTVTSAQKNPTAFYLCASSIGRGDGYTFGSGTRLTVV.

The chain has TRBV9 and TRBJ2-2; D may be TRBD1 or TRBD2 (5 bases each). CDR1 is SGDLS, CDR2 YYNGEE, per germline. The CDR3 runs 15 residues. V was shortened by 0 bases and J by 4 bases, with 10 bases between the two germline ends. This chain's CDR3 is CASSVVPGTTGELFF. The CDR3 DNA is TGTGCCAGCAGCGTAGTGCCGGGGACCACCGGGGAGCTGTTTTTT. Full variable domain (outside the CDR3, taken from reference TRBV9 and TRBJ2-2): DSGVTQTPKHLITATGQRVTLRCSPRSGDLSVYWYQQSLDQGLQFLIQYYNGEERAKGNILERFSAQQFPDLHSELNLSSLELGDSALYFCASSVVPGTTGELFFGEGSRLTVL.